This record covers a single T cell receptor beta chain. This sample was included in a study of circulating and synovial CD4+ cells in juvenile arthritis. The method was immunoSEQ multiplex PCR; TCRdb's version includes in-frame clones alone and lacks a portion of them. There are about 33,000 clones in the sample; around 96% occur only once, and 0.15% to 0.2% lies in the top ten. Looked up from germline, CDR1 is LNHNV and CDR2 is YYDKDF (reference sequence). CDR3 length: 16 residues. V dropped 5 bases and J dropped 1 base, with 17 bases sitting between them. The sample consisted of CD4+ T cells from blood. This receptor was identified in a human donor with juvenile idiopathic arthritis. The rearrangement joins TRBV15 to TRBJ1-1; perhaps TRBD1 as D (5 bases). DNA of the CDR3: TGTGCCACCAGCCACCCCTTACGGGGGAAGAACACTGAAGCTTTCTTT. It yields the protein CATSHPLRGKNTEAFF. Variable domain in full (rest from reference TRBV15 and TRBJ1-1): DAMVIQNPRYQVTQFGKPVTLSCSQTLNHNVMYWYQQKSSQAPKLLFHYYDKDFNNEADTPDNFQSRRPNTSFCFLDIRSPGLGDTAMYLCATSHPLRGKNTEAFFGQGTRLTVV.